This T cell receptor (beta chain) was documented in a study of prognosis after radiotherapy for stage I lung cancer. About the research overall: Distant metastases developed in four patients after radiotherapy (median roughly seven months); some 16 showed no significant progression. Study results and limitations: In patients with versus without metastases, TRBV and TRBJ gene usage reportedly differed. For the expanded TCR clones, whether they were tumor-specific was not determined.

Genomic DNA yielded TCR beta CDR3, amplified by two-round multiplex PCR. Primers specific to each TRBV and TRBJ gene were used in first-round PCR. TCRdb re-called the multiplex PCR reads with MiXCR, one entry per CDR3 protein. The sample shows about 20,000 distinct CDR3 sequences, about 46% of them seen only once. CDR3 length: 16 residues. From germline, CDR1 is MRHNA and CDR2 SNTAGT. J lost 5 bases, V lost 4 bases, and 8 bases had no gene match. This clonotype was seen repeatedly, ten times or more. Its antigen remains unidentified. Here the sequenced sample was PBMCs, taken before or after stereotactic body radiation therapy (not recorded which). This receptor was taken from a donor over 45 with non-small cell lung cancer. The chain recombines TRBV6-4 with TRBJ2-5; the match to TRBD1 covers 12 bases. CDR3 coding DNA: TGTGCCAGCAGTGCCGGGACAGGGGGCGGAACTGAGACCCAGTACTTC. Encoded protein: CASSAGTGGGTETQYF.